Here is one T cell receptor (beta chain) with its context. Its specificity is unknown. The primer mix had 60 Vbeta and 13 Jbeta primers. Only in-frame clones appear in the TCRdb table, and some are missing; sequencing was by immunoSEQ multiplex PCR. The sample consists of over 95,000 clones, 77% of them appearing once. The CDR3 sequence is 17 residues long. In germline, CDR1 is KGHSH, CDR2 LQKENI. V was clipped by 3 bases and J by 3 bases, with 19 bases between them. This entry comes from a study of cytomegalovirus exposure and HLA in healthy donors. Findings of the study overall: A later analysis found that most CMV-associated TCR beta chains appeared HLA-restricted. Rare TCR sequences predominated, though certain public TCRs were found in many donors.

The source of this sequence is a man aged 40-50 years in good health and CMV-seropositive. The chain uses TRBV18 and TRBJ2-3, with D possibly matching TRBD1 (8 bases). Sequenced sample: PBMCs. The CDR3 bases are TGTGCCAGCTCACCCCGTCGGACAGGGACTATTACAGATACGCAGTATTTT. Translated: CASSPRRTGTITDTQYF.